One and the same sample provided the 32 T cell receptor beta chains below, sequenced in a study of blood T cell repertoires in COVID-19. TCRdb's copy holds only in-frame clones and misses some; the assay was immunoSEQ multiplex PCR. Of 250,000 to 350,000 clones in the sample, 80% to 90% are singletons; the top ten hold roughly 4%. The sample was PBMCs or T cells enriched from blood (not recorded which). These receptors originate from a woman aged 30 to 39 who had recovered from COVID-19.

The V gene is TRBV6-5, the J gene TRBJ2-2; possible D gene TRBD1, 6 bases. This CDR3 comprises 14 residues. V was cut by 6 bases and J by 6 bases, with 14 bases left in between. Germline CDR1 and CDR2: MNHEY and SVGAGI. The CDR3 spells CASRLQGGAGELFF. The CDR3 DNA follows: TGTGCCAGCAGGCTACAGGGCGGCGCCGGGGAGCTGTTTTTT.

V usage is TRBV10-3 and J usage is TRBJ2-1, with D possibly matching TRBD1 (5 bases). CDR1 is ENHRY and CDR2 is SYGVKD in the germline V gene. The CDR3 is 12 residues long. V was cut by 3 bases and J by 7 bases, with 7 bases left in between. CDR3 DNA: TGTGCCATCAGTGACTCAGGGAATGAGCAGTTCTTC. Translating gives CAISDSGNEQFF.

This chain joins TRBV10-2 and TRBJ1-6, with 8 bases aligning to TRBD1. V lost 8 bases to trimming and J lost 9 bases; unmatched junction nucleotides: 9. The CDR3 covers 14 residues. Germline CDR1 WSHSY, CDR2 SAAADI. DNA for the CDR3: TGCGCCAGCGGGACGGACAGGGTGCCTTCACCCCTCCACTTT. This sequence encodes CASGTDRVPSPLHF.

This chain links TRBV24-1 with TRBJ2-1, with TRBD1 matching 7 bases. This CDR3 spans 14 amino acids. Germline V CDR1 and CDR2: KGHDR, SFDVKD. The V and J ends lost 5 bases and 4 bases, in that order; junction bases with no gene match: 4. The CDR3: CATSAPDRYNEQFF. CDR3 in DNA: TGTGCCACCAGTGCCCCGGACAGGTACAATGAGCAGTTCTTC.

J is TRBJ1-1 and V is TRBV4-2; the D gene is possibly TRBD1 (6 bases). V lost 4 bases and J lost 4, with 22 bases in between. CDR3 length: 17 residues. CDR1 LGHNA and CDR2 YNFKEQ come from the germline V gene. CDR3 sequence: CASSRLGAGAASTEAFF. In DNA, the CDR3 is TGTGCCAGCAGCCGATTAGGGGCAGGGGCCGCGAGCACTGAAGCTTTCTTT.

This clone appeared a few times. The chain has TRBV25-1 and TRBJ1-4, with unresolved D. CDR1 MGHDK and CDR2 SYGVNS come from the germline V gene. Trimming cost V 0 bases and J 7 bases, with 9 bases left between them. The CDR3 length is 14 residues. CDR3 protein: CASSEYRRAEKLFF. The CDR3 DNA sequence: TGTGCCAGCAGTGAATATCGGAGGGCTGAAAAACTGTTTTTT. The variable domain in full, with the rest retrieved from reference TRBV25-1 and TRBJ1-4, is EADIYQTPRYLVIGTGKKITLECSQTMGHDKMYWYQQDPGMELHLIHYSYGVNSTEKGDLSSESTVSRIRTEHFPLTLESARPSHTSQYLCASSEYRRAEKLFFGSGTQLSVL.

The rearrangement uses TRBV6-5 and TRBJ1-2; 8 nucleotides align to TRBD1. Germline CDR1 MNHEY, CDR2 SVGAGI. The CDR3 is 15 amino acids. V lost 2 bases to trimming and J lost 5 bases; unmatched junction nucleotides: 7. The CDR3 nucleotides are TGTGCCAGCAGTTACACGACAGGGGTGGGATATGGCTACACCTTC. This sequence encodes CASSYTTGVGYGYTF.

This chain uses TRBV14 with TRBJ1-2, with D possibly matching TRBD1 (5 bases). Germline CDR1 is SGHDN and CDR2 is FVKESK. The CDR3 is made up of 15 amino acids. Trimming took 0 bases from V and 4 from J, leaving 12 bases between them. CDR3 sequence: CASSQDLGHIYGYTF. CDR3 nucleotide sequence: TGTGCCAGCAGCCAAGATTTAGGACATATCTATGGCTACACCTTC. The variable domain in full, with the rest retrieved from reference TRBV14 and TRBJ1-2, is EAGVTQFPSHSVIEKGQTVTLRCDPISGHDNLYWYRRVMGKEIKFLLHFVKESKQDESGMPNNRFLAERTGGTYSTLKVQPAELEDSGVYFCASSQDLGHIYGYTFGSGTRLTVV.

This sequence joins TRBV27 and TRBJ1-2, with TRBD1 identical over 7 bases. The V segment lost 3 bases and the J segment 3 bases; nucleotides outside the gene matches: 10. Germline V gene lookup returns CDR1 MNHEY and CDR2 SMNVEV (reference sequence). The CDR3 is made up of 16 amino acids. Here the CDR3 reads CASSFDRSQGHYGYTF. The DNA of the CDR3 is TGTGCCAGCAGTTTCGATCGATCACAGGGGCACTATGGCTACACCTTC.

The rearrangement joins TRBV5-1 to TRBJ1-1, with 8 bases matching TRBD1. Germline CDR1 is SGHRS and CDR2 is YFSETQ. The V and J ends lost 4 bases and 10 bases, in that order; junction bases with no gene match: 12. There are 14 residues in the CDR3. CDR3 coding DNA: TGCGCCAGCAGCGTGTCAGGGGGCGCTGGGGTAGCTTTCTTT. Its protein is CASSVSGGAGVAFF.

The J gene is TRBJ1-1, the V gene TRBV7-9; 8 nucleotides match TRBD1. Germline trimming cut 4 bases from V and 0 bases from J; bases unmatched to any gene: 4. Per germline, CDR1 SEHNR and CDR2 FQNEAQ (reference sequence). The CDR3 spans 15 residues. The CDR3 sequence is CASSSRTGMNTEAFF. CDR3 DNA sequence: TGTGCCAGCAGCTCTCGGACAGGGATGAACACTGAAGCTTTCTTT. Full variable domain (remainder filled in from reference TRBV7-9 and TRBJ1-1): DTGVSQNPRHKITKRGQNVTFRCDPISEHNRLYWYRQTLGQGPEFLTYFQNEAQLEKSRLLSDRFSAERPKGSFSTLEIQRTEQGDSAMYLCASSSRTGMNTEAFFGQGTRLTVV.

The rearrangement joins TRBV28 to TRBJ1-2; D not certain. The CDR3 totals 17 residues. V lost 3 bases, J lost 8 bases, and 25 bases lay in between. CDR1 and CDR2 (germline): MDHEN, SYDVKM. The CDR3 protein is CASSLPSTAASTGGYTF. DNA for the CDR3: TGTGCCAGCAGTTTGCCCAGCACGGCGGCCTCTACTGGGGGCTACACCTTC.

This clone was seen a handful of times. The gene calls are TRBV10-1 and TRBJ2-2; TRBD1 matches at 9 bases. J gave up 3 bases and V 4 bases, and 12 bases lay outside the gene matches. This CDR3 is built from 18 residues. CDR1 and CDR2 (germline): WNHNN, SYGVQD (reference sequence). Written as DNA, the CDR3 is TGCGCCAGCAGTGGCCACAGGGGGCGGACAAGGGACACCGGGGAGCTGTTTTTT. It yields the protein CASSGHRGRTRDTGELFF.

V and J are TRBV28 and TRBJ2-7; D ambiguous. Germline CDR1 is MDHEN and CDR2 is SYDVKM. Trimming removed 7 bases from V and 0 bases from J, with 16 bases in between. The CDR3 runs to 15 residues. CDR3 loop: CASTPGDVSSYEQYF. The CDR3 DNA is TGTGCCAGCACCCCAGGTGACGTGAGCTCCTACGAGCAGTACTTC. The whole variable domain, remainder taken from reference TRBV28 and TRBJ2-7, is DVKVTQSSRYLVKRTGEKVFLECVQDMDHENMFWYRQDPGLGLRLIYFSYDVKMKEKGDIPEGYSVSREKKERFSLILESASTNQTSMYLCASTPGDVSSYEQYFGPGTRLTVT.

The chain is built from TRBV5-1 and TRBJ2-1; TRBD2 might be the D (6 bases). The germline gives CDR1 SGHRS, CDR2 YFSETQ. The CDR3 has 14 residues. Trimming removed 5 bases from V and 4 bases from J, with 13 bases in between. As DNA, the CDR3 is TGCGCCAGCAGTTCGGGACTCCTGTACAATGAGCAGTTCTTC. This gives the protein CASSSGLLYNEQFF.

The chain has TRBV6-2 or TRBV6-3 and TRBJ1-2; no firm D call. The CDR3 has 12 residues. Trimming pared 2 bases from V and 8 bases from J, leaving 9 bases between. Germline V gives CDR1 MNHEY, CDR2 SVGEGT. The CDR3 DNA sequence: TGTGCCAGCAGTTACCCGAGGCCGGGCTACACCTTC. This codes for CASSYPRPGYTF.

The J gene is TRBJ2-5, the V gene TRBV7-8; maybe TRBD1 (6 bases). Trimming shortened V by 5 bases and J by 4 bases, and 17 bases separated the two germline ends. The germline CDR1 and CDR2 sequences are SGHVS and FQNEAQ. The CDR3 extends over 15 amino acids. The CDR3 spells CASSQQGAGGETQYF. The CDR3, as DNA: TGTGCCAGCAGCCAACAGGGCGCTGGAGGAGAGACCCAGTACTTC.

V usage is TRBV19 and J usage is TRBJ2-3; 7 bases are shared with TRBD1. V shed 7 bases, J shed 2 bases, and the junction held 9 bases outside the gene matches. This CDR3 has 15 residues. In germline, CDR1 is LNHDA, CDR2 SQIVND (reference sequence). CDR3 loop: CASNPGGWDTDTQYF. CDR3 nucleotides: TGTGCCAGTAATCCAGGGGGTTGGGACACAGATACGCAGTATTTT.

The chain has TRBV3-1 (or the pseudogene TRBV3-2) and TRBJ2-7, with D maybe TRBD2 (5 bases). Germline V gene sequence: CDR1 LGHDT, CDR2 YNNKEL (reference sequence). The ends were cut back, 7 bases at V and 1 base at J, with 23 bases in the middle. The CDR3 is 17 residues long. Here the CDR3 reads CASTSSGGFNWSYEQYF. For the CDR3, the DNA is TGTGCCAGCACCAGTAGTGGAGGATTCAATTGGTCCTACGAGCAGTACTTC.

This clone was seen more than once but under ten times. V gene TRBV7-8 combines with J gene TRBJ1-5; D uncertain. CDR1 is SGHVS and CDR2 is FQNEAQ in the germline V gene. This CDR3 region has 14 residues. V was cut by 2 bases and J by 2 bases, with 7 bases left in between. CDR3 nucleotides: TGTGCCAGCAGCTTACTGGGCGGCAATCAGCCCCAGCATTTT. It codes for CASSLLGGNQPQHF.

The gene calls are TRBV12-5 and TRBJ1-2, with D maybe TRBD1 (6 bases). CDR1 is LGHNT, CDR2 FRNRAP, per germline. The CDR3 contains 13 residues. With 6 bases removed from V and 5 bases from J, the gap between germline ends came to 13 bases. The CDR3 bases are TGTGCTAGTGGGGGGGCAGGGTTTTATGGCTACACCTTC. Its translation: CASGGAGFYGYTF. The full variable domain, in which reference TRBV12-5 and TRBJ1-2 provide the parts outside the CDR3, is DARVTQTPRHKVTEMGQEVTMRCQPILGHNTVFWYRQTMMQGLELLAYFRNRAPLDDSGMPKDRFSAEMPDATLATLKIQPSEPRDSAVYFCASGGAGFYGYTFGSGTRLTVV.

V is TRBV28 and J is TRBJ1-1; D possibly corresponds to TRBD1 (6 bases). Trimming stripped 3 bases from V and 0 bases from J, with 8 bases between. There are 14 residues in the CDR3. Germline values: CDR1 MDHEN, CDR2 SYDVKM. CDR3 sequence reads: CASSFQGMNTEAFF. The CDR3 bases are TGTGCCAGCAGTTTTCAGGGGATGAACACTGAAGCTTTCTTT.

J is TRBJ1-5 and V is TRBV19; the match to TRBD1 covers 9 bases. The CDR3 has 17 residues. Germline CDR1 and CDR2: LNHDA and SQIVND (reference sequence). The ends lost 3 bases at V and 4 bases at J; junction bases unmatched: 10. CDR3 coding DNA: TGTGCCAGTAGTATTTCGCCGGGACAGGGATATAATCAGCCCCAGCATTTT. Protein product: CASSISPGQGYNQPQHF.

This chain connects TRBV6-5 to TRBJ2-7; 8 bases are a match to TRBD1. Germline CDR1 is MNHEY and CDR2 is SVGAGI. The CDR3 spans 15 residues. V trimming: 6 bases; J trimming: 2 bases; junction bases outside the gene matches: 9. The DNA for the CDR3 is TGTGCCAGCAGCGATAGGACAGGGAGAACCTACGAGCAGTACTTC. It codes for CASSDRTGRTYEQYF.

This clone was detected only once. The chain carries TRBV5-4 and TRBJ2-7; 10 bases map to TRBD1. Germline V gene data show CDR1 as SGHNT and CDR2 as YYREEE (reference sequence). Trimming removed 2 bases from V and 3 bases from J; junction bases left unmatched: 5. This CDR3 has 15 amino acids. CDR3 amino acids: CASSLIRDRGYEQYF. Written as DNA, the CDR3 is TGTGCCAGCAGCTTAATCCGGGACAGGGGCTACGAGCAGTACTTC.

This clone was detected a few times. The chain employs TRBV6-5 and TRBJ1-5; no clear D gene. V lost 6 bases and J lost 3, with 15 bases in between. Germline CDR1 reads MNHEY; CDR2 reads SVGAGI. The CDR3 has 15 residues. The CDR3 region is CASRPGRGYNQPQHF. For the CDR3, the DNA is TGTGCCAGCAGGCCCGGACGAGGGTACAATCAGCCCCAGCATTTT.

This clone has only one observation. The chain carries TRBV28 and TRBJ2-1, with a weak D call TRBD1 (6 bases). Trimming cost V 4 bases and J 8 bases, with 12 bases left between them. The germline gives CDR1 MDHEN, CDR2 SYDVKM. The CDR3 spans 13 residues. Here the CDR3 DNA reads TGTGCCAGCAGTTCCGGACAGATCCATGAGCAGTTCTTC. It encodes CASSSGQIHEQFF.

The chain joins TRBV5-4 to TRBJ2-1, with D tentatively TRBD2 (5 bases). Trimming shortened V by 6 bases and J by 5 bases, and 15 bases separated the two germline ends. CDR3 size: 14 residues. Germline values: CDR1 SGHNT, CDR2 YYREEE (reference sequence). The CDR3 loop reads CASIVGSGDNEQFF. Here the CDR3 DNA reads TGTGCCAGCATCGTAGGGAGTGGGGACAATGAGCAGTTCTTC.

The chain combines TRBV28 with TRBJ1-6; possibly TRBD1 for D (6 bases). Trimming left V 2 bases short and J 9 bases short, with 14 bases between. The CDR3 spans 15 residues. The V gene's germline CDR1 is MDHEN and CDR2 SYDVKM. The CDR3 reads CASSLGQFRSSPLHF. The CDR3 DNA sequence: TGTGCCAGCAGTTTAGGACAGTTTCGTAGTTCACCCCTCCACTTT.

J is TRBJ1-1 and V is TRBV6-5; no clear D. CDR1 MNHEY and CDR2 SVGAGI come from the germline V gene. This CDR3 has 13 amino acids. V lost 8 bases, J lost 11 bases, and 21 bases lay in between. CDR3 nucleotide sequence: TGTGCCAGCCCCGGGAGGAAAGGGTCCGACGCTTTCTTT. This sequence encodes CASPGRKGSDAFF.

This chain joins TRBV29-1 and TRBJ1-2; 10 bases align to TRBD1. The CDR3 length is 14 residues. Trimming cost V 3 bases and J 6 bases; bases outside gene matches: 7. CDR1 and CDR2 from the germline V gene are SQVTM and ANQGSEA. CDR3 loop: CSVDAGQGRHGYTF. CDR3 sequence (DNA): TGCAGCGTTGATGCGGGACAGGGGCGGCATGGCTACACCTTC.

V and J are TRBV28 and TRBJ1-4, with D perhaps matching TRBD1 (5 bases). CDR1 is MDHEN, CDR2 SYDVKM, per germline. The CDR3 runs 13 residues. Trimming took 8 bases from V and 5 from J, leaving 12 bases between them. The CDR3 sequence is CASLRGRNEKLFF. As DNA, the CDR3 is TGTGCCAGCCTTCGGGGGAGGAATGAAAAACTGTTTTTT.